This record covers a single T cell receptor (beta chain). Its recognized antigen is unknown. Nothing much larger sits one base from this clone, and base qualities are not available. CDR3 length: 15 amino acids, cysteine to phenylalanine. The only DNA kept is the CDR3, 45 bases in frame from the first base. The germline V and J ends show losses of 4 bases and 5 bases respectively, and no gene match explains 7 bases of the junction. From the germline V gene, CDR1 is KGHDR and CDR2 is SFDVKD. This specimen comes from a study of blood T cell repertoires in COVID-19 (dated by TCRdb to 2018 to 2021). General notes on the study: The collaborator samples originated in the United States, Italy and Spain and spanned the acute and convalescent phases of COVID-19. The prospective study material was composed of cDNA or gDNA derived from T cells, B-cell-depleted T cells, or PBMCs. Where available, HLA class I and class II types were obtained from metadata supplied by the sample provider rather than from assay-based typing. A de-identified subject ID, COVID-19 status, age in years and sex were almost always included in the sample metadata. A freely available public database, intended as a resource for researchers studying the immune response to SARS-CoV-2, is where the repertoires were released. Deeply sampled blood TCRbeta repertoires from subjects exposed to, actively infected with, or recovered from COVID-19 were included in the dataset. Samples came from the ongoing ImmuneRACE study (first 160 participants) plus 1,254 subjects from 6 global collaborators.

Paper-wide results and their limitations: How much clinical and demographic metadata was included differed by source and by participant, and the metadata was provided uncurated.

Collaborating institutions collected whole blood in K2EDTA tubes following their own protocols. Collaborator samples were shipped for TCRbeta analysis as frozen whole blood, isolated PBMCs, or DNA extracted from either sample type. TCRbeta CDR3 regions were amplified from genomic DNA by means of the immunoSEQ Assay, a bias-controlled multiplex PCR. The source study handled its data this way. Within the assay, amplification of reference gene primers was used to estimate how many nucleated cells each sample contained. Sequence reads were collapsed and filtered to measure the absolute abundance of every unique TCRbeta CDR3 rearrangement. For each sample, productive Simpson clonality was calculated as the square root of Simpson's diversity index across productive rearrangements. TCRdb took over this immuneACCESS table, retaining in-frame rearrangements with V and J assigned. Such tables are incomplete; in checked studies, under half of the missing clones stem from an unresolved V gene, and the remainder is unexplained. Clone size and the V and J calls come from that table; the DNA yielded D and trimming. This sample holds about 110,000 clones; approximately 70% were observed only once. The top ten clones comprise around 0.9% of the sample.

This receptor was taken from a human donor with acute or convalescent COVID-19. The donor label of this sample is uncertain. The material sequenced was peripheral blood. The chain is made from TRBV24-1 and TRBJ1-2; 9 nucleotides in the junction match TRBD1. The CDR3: CATSEWGQGPYGYTF. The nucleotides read TGTGCCACCAGTGAGTGGGGACAGGGTCCTTATGGCTACACCTTC.